A single sample gave rise to the 5 T cell receptor beta chains below, sequenced in a study of blood T cell repertoires in COVID-19. The repertoire was sequenced with immunoSEQ multiplex PCR; TCRdb's copy has only in-frame clones and lacks some. The sample records 260,000 or so clones, 65% to 90% being singletons. Source material: PBMCs or T cells enriched from blood (not recorded which). Receptors were obtained from a man aged 18 to 29 who had recovered from COVID-19.

The chain joins TRBV5-1 to TRBJ2-7; D unresolved. Per germline, CDR1 SGHRS and CDR2 YFSETQ. The CDR3 totals 14 residues. V was trimmed by 3 bases and J by 0 bases, leaving 10 bases between them. The CDR3 DNA reads TGCGCCAGCAGCTCAAGACGGAGCTCCTACGAGCAGTACTTC. Its protein is CASSSRRSSYEQYF.

This sequence joins TRBV28 and TRBJ1-4; D gene ambiguous. Germline CDR1 and CDR2: MDHEN and SYDVKM. V was clipped by 5 bases and J by 0 bases, with 10 bases between them. The CDR3 length is 15 residues. The CDR3 nucleotides read TGTGCCAGCAGTAGTTCCGCGGCAACTAATGAAAAACTGTTTTTT. Protein product: CASSSSAATNEKLFF.

This rearrangement joins TRBV4-1 to TRBJ1-1, with D hard to call. This CDR3 contains 15 residues. In germline, CDR1 is MGHRA, CDR2 YSYEKL. V was shortened by 3 bases and J by 4 bases, with 15 bases between the two germline ends. The CDR3 protein is CASSHIIPYGTEAFF. CDR3 DNA: TGCGCCAGCAGCCACATAATCCCTTACGGCACTGAAGCTTTCTTT.

This chain connects TRBV7-8 to TRBJ2-1; the D gene is possibly TRBD2 (6 bases). The length of the CDR3 is 14 residues. Germline lookup yields CDR1 SGHVS and CDR2 FQNEAQ. V lost 4 bases, J lost 8 bases, and 15 bases lay in between. DNA for the CDR3: TGTGCCAGCAGCTATGCGGGAACGGTATATGAGCAGTTCTTC. As protein: CASSYAGTVYEQFF.

V and J are TRBV30 and TRBJ1-6; 7 bases agree with TRBD1. V lost 1 base, J lost 10 bases, and 7 bases stayed unmatched. Germline lookup yields CDR1 GTSNPN and CDR2 SVGIG (reference sequence). This CDR3 has 14 residues. CDR3 in DNA: TGTGCCTGGAGTGAACAGGGGCGTAGATCACCCCTCCACTTT. Translated: CAWSEQGRRSPLHF.